The T cell receptor (beta chain) under discussion was sequenced for a study of OX40 agonist ivuxolimab in advanced cancers. General notes on the study: Ivuxolimab, which targeted the costimulatory receptor OX40 (CD134), was an agonistic, fully human IgG2 monoclonal antibody. Intravenous ivuxolimab was administered to patients every 2 weeks at six dose levels: 0.01, 0.1, 0.3, 1.5, 3 and 10 mg/kg. Of the roughly 50 dose-escalation patients, hepatocellular carcinoma was present in about 20, melanoma in roughly 15, renal cell carcinoma in 9 and head and neck cancer in 9. In the dose-escalation cohort, 82.7% of patients were male, and the mean age was around 60 years, with a range of roughly 20 to 85. Patients were allowed to have had prior anti-PD-1, anti-PD-L1 or anti-CTLA-4 therapy, and 40% to 45% of the dose-escalation patients had been treated with checkpoint inhibitors. Partial responses occurred in three dose-escalation patients, of whom one had hepatocellular carcinoma and two had cutaneous melanoma. The purpose of peripheral TCRbeta sequencing was to test whether ivuxolimab changed TCR sequence diversity and led to clonal T-cell expansion. The monotherapy dose-escalation portion (N of about 50 patients) of the phase I ivuxolimab trial is reported in the paper. What the work shows at the level of the full study, not this receptor alone: After ivuxolimab, more expanded clones were found on average in CD8+ T cells than in CD4+ T cells. The antigen specificity of the peripheral T cells that underwent clonal expansion was not determined. Clonal expansion of both CD4+ and CD8+ blood T cells was observed from baseline to week 6 at doses 0.1 to 3.0 mg/kg. Low levels of normalized T-cell clonal expansion were also shown by some nonresponding patients. In the 0.1-3.0 mg/kg groups, partial responders were among the patients with the lowest normalized peripheral clonal expansion, particularly in CD8+ T cells.

For sequencing of the TCRbeta CDR3 region, genomic DNA was extracted from the sorted cells. The immunoSEQ Assay was used for sequencing of TCRbeta CDR3 regions. The table comes from immuneACCESS by way of TCRdb, which keeps in-frame sequences with V and J called. Part of the clones is missing from these tables; in studies checked, under half for an unresolved V gene and the rest for unknown reasons. This sample has 50,000 to 70,000 clones in its table, and around 85% of those were observed once. The top ten hold over 2.5% of the sample. As for this clone: It has no known antigen specificity. No much larger clonotype is one base removed from it; base qualities were not supplied. The same CDR3 also results from other DNA sequences found in this sample.

The trial excluded patients who had a history of autoimmune disease or were on systemic immunosuppression. Peripheral blood for TCR sequencing was collected from all dose cohorts at baseline, on cycle 4 day 1, and on cycle 7 day 1. Samples came from an open-label, multicenter, first-in-human phase I dose-escalation trial of ivuxolimab. Adults with locally advanced or metastatic melanoma, renal cell, hepatocellular, or head and neck squamous cell carcinoma were enrolled in the trial. Before TCR sequencing, CD4+ T cells and CD8+ T cells were sorted from peripheral blood as separate populations. V sheds 5 bases and J sheds 4 bases, leaving 5 bases between their ends. The germline V gene (reference sequence) supplies CDR1 DFQATT and CDR2 SNEGSKA. The CDR3 goes from the cysteine to the phenylalanine over 10 residues. Only CDR3 DNA is held: 30 bases, read in frame from base 1.

The TCR was taken from an adult with an advanced solid tumor such as melanoma, head and neck, liver or kidney cancer. The source was CD4+ or CD8+ T cells sorted from blood, collected in a trial of the OX40 agonist ivuxolimab. The rearranged chain carries TRBV20-1 and TRBJ2-5; no D segment can be confidently identified. CDR3 sequence: CSALGETQYF. The DNA sequence follows: TGCAGTGCTTTGGGAGAGACCCAGTACTTC.